The 28 T cell receptor beta chains presented below share a single source sample, sequenced in a study of blood T cell repertoires in COVID-19. The method was immunoSEQ multiplex PCR; TCRdb's version includes in-frame clones alone and lacks a portion of them. The sample has about 300,000 clones; more than 85% are singletons. Sample: peripheral blood. The origin of the receptors is a man in his forties with acute or convalescent COVID-19.

The chain is built from TRBV5-1 and TRBJ2-3; 8 bases map to TRBD2. V trimming: 3 bases; J trimming: 5 bases; junction bases outside the gene matches: 8. Germline V CDR1 and CDR2: SGHRS, YFSETQ. The CDR3 has 15 residues. The DNA for the CDR3 is TGCGCCAGCAGCTCCACAGGGACTAGAGGAGATACGCAGTATTTT. This gives the protein CASSSTGTRGDTQYF.

This clone appeared once. The chain links TRBV15 to TRBJ1-1; 9 bases are a match to TRBD1. Unmatched junction bases numbered 7, after V lost 6 bases and J lost 5 bases. Germline V gene sequence: CDR1 LNHNV, CDR2 YYDKDF (reference sequence). This CDR3 has 14 residues. The CDR3 protein is CATRPYRGRTEAFF. In DNA, the CDR3 is TGTGCCACCAGGCCATACAGGGGGCGGACTGAAGCTTTCTTT.

The rearrangement joins TRBV23-1 to TRBJ1-1; D is unclear. TRBV23-1 is an open reading frame whose function is uncertain. V shed 2 bases and J shed 8 bases, with 15 bases lying between them. CDR3 size: 14 residues. The CDR3 reads CASSQKARPGEAFF. In nucleotides, the CDR3 is TGCGCCAGCAGTCAAAAGGCCAGGCCAGGAGAAGCTTTCTTT.

Comments on this clone: A junction end diverges from the germline sequence, so it may reflect a read error. The rearrangement uses TRBV5-1 and TRBJ2-7; D may be TRBD2 (5 bases). Germline V lookup: CDR1 SGHRS, CDR2 YFSETQ. This CDR3 spans 14 amino acids. The CDR3 sequence: CAGSIAYRGNEQYF. CDR3 nucleotide sequence: TGCGCCGGCAGCATTGCCTACCGAGGGAACGAGCAGTACTTC.

The chain has TRBV5-1 and TRBJ2-5; weak D call: TRBD2 (5 bases). The CDR3 is 14 residues long. V lost 4 bases and J 5 bases, leaving 15 bases between the germline ends. CDR1 is SGHRS and CDR2 is YFSETQ in the germline V gene. Here the CDR3 reads CASSARGSEETQYF. The CDR3 nucleotides are TGCGCCAGCAGCGCCCGAGGGTCTGAGGAGACCCAGTACTTC.

The V and J genes are TRBV12-5 and TRBJ1-1; perhaps TRBD1 as D (6 bases). V lost 4 bases, J lost 1 base, and 13 bases lay in between. This CDR3 has 15 amino acids. In germline, CDR1 is LGHNT, CDR2 FRNRAP. CDR3: CASGSGAKGNTEAFF. The CDR3 nucleotides are TGTGCTAGTGGTTCAGGGGCGAAGGGGAACACTGAAGCTTTCTTT.

This clone was recorded once. This chain links TRBV12-3 or TRBV12-4 with TRBJ1-1; TRBD1 matches at 8 bases. The CDR3 has 12 residues. The V and J ends lost 5 bases and 9 bases, in that order; junction bases with no gene match: 5. This CDR3 reads CASSLDREKAFF. Here the CDR3 DNA reads TGTGCCAGCAGTCTGGACAGGGAAAAAGCTTTCTTT.

The V and J genes are TRBV11-2 and TRBJ1-1; 9 positions match TRBD1. The CDR3 extends over 14 amino acids. Germline loops: CDR1 SGHAT, CDR2 FQNNGV. After removal of 5 bases from V and 7 bases from J, the junction contained 8 bases not matched to a gene. CDR3 sequence reads: CASSPWDRELEAFF. The CDR3 bases are TGTGCCAGCAGCCCGTGGGACAGGGAGCTTGAAGCTTTCTTT.

This chain joins TRBV2 and TRBJ2-3, with a weak D call TRBD2 (6 bases). V dropped 4 bases and J dropped 2 bases, with 13 bases sitting between them. The CDR3 sequence is 15 residues long. Per germline, CDR1 SNHLY and CDR2 FYNNEI. CDR3 protein: CASSGQGRFTDTQYF. CDR3 nucleotides: TGTGCCAGCAGTGGACAAGGGAGGTTCACAGATACGCAGTATTTT.

The V gene is TRBV5-5, the J gene TRBJ1-1; 10 bases are a match to TRBD1. This CDR3 has 14 residues. The V and J ends lost 5 bases and 2 bases, in that order; junction bases with no gene match: 3. Germline V gene data show CDR1 as SGHKS and CDR2 as YYEKEE (reference sequence). CDR3 sequence: CASSRQGANTEAFF. CDR3 sequence (DNA): TGTGCCAGCAGTCGACAGGGGGCCAACACTGAAGCTTTCTTT.

The rearrangement joins TRBV6-2 or TRBV6-3 to TRBJ2-2, with D possibly TRBD1 on 6 matching bases. This CDR3 contains 17 residues. CDR1 MNHEY and CDR2 SVGEGT come from the germline V gene. V lost 0 bases, J lost 2 bases, and 13 bases lay in between. CDR3 DNA: TGTGCCAGCAGTTACTCTCCTGGGGGCTATAACACCGGGGAGCTGTTTTTT. Translated: CASSYSPGGYNTGELFF.

A word on this clone: This sample also contains other DNA sequences that code for the same CDR3. The V and J genes are TRBV11-2 and TRBJ1-6; D call uncertain. The CDR3 loop spans 12 amino acids. Trimming removed 3 bases from V and 10 bases from J, with 7 bases in between. Germline assignment: CDR1 SGHAT and CDR2 FQNNGV. The CDR3, as DNA: TGTGCCAGCAGCTTGACGGGATCACCCCTCCACTTT. This sequence encodes CASSLTGSPLHF.

The chain has TRBV5-4 and TRBJ2-7; weak D call: TRBD2 (6 bases). The CDR3 totals 15 residues. The germline V gene encodes CDR1 SGHNT and CDR2 YYREEE (reference sequence). Trimming left V 5 bases short and J 5 bases short, with 20 bases between. The CDR3: CASSSPREASDEQYF. CDR3 coding DNA: TGTGCCAGCAGTTCACCCAGGGAGGCCAGCGACGAGCAGTACTTC.

The rearrangement links TRBV5-4 to TRBJ1-3; 7 bases are a match to TRBD1. The germline V gene encodes CDR1 SGHNT and CDR2 YYREEE (reference sequence). The CDR3 length is 14 residues. The V segment lost 9 bases and the J segment 4 bases; nucleotides outside the gene matches: 10. As DNA, the CDR3 is TGTGCCACCAAAATACAGGGGTGGGGAAACACCATATATTTT. The encoded protein is CATKIQGWGNTIYF.

The CDR3 sequence is CAWSPGTADTQYF. DNA for the CDR3: TGTGCCTGGAGTCCAGGGACAGCAGATACGCAGTATTTT. The rearrangement links TRBV30 to TRBJ2-3, with 7 bases matching TRBD1. The germline V gene has CDR1 GTSNPN and CDR2 SVGIG (reference sequence). J lost 4 bases, V lost 2 bases, and 3 bases had no gene match. This CDR3 is built from 13 residues.

This chain connects TRBV15 to TRBJ2-1; TRBD2 matches 13 bases. The CDR3 is made up of 19 amino acids. J lost 0 bases, V lost 2 bases, and 7 bases had no gene match. Looked up from germline, CDR1 is LNHNV and CDR2 is YYDKDF (reference sequence). The CDR3 reads CATSRTLAGGLSSYNEQFF. CDR3 nucleotides: TGTGCCACCAGCAGAACACTAGCGGGGGGGCTCAGCTCCTACAATGAGCAGTTCTTC.

The chain couples TRBV5-4 to TRBJ1-2; D unclear. Germline lookup yields CDR1 SGHNT and CDR2 YYREEE (reference sequence). The ends were cut back, 0 bases at V and 0 bases at J, with 9 bases in the middle. This CDR3 spans 15 amino acids. The CDR3 reads CASSLGGYANYGYTF. CDR3 coding DNA: TGTGCCAGCAGCTTGGGAGGTTACGCTAACTATGGCTACACCTTC.

V usage is TRBV5-5 and J usage is TRBJ1-6, with D unclear. The V end was cut by 2 bases, the J end by 5 bases, with 17 bases between. Germline V gives CDR1 SGHKS, CDR2 YYEKEE (reference sequence). The CDR3 is 17 residues long. CDR3 amino acids: CASSFRLRERDNSPLHF. The CDR3 coding sequence is TGTGCCAGCAGCTTTCGGTTGAGGGAGAGGGATAATTCACCCCTCCACTTT.

The rearrangement uses TRBV19 and TRBJ2-2, with unresolved D. The CDR3 totals 11 residues. The germline V and J ends were trimmed by 5 bases and 6 bases, with 4 bases remaining between them. Germline assignment: CDR1 LNHDA and CDR2 SQIVND (reference sequence). CDR3 DNA: TGTGCCAGTAGTGAGTCCGGGGAGCTGTTTTTT. Translation: CASSESGELFF.

The V call is TRBV19, the J call TRBJ1-2, with TRBD1 matching 7 bases. The germline gives CDR1 LNHDA, CDR2 SQIVND (reference sequence). This CDR3 contains 13 residues. V dropped 5 bases and J dropped 5; count of bases not matched to a gene: 5. The CDR3 DNA reads TGTGCCAGTAGTTCCAGACAGGGTTATGGCTACACCTTC. Its translation is CASSSRQGYGYTF. Full variable domain (rest looked up from reference TRBV19 and TRBJ1-2): DGGITQSPKYLFRKEGQNVTLSCEQNLNHDAMYWYRQDPGQGLRLIYYSQIVNDFQKGDIAEGYSVSREKKESFPLTVTSAQKNPTAFYLCASSSRQGYGYTFGSGTRLTVV.

The table lists this clone with a few counts. The V gene is TRBV5-6, the J gene TRBJ1-2; D is unresolved. V lost 2 bases and J 7 bases, leaving 9 bases between the germline ends. CDR3 size: 12 residues. CDR1 and CDR2 (germline): SGHDT, YYEEEE. In nucleotides, the CDR3 is TGTGCCAGCAGCTTAATTGGAGTTGGCTACACCTTC. Translated, it gives CASSLIGVGYTF.

The chain has TRBV29-1 and TRBJ1-1; 7 bases fit TRBD1. The CDR3 length is 13 residues. Germline CDR1 and CDR2: SQVTM and ANQGSEA. V lost 5 bases, J lost 6 bases, and 9 bases stayed unmatched. The CDR3, as DNA: TGCAGCGTTTCTCGACAGGGCGGTCCTGAAGCTTTCTTT. Its protein product is CSVSRQGGPEAFF. Combining the CDR3 with reference TRBV29-1 and TRBJ1-1 gives the whole variable domain SAVISQKPSRDICQRGTSLTIQCQVDSQVTMMFWYRQQPGQSLTLIATANQGSEATYESGFVIDKFPISRPNLTFSTLTVSNMSPEDSSIYLCSVSRQGGPEAFFGQGTRLTVV.

The chain links TRBV7-2 to TRBJ1-3; D is undetermined. Germline V gives CDR1 SGHTA, CDR2 FQGNSA. This CDR3 spans 14 amino acids. V dropped 5 bases and J dropped 2 bases, with 10 bases sitting between them. For the CDR3, the DNA is TGTGCCAGCAGCCCCCTCGGGGCTGGAAACACCATATATTTT. Translating gives CASSPLGAGNTIYF.

This clone was picked up one time. The V gene is TRBV24-1, the J gene TRBJ2-3; 9 nucleotides align to TRBD1. Germline CDR1 and CDR2: KGHDR and SFDVKD. Losses at the gene ends were 4 bases for V and 1 base for J; bases not matched to a gene: 2. The CDR3 covers 15 residues. The CDR3 protein is CATSDRTGGTDTQYF. The CDR3 DNA is TGTGCCACCAGTGACCGGACAGGGGGCACAGATACGCAGTATTTT.

The chain has TRBV6-1 and TRBJ1-1; D is ambiguous. The CDR3 consists of 13 residues. Germline V gives CDR1 MNHNS, CDR2 SASEGT. Trimming shortened V by 2 bases and J by 8 bases, and 12 bases separated the two germline ends. The CDR3: CASSELWSREAFF. CDR3 DNA: TGTGCCAGCAGTGAACTCTGGAGTAGAGAAGCTTTCTTT.

The chain carries TRBV7-9 and TRBJ1-1; possible D gene TRBD1, 6 bases. Trimming took 6 bases from V and 5 from J, leaving 13 bases between them. Germline-derived CDR1 and CDR2 are SEHNR and FQNEAQ (reference sequence). The CDR3 contains 13 residues. The CDR3 nucleotides are TGTGCCAGCAGACAGGGTAGCGGGACTGAAGCTTTCTTT. It yields the protein CASRQGSGTEAFF.

This chain joins TRBV5-1 and TRBJ1-1, with D tentatively TRBD1 (6 bases). This CDR3 is 16 amino acids long. Germline CDR1 is SGHRS and CDR2 is YFSETQ. V dropped 4 bases and J dropped 5 bases, with 21 bases sitting between them. The CDR3: CASSGGRSGEGTEAFF. The DNA of the CDR3 is TGCGCCAGCAGCGGCGGGCGTTCAGGGGAAGGAACTGAAGCTTTCTTT.

The chain has TRBV6-5 and TRBJ1-1; TRBD1 matches 7 bases. Germline V lookup: CDR1 MNHEY, CDR2 SVGAGI. After removal of 9 bases from V and 5 bases from J, the junction contained 12 bases not matched to a gene. This CDR3 spans 14 amino acids. The chain's CDR3 is CASRTAQGWTEAFF. The CDR3 DNA reads TGTGCCAGTAGGACTGCACAGGGGTGGACTGAAGCTTTCTTT.